This TCR beta chain was sequenced for a study of T cells in Graves' hyperthyroidism and ophthalmopathy. TCR beta CDR3 regions were amplified from RNA transcripts. A set of HTBI primers served as the primers for a first-round RT-PCR of the TCR CDR3. TCRdb independently ran MiXCR on the multiplex PCR reads; one entry per CDR3 protein. The sample lists about 840,000 distinct CDR3 sequences, 38% occurring once. This clonotype appeared many times. Its matching antigen is unknown. Study outcomes and limitations: Ophthalmopathy stood apart from stable hyperthyroidism in a 13 V-J model.

It was less than 13 ml of fresh peripheral blood that supplied the PBMCs. The CDR3 spans 12 residues. Trimming took off 5 bases at V and 5 bases at J, with 9 bases between the two ends. Germline V gives CDR1 SEHNR, CDR2 FQNEAQ (reference sequence). The chain is built from TRBV7-9 and TRBJ1-1; D possibly corresponds to TRBD1 (5 bases). The source material was blood. The receptor's source is a man aged 18 to 29 with Graves' hyperthyroidism. CDR3 loop: CASSAGITEAFF. The CDR3 coding sequence is TGTGCCAGCAGCGCAGGGATAACTGAAGCTTTCTTT.